This TCR beta chain was recovered during a study of Graves' ophthalmopathy and Graves' hyperthyroidism. Only newly diagnosed hyperthyroidism patients aged 18 to 65, with under 2 months' duration, were enrolled. Clinical symptoms, serum thyroxine, TRAb, thyroid ultrasound and orbital computed tomography formed the basis of diagnosis. Transcripts of RNA were the source for amplifying TCR beta CDR3 regions. HTBI-primed RT-PCR formed the first round, and a multiplex PCR formed the second. Via MiXCR, TCRdb re-called the multiplex PCR reads, giving one row per CDR3 protein. Here the sample spans 450,000 to 600,000 distinct CDR3 sequences, 35% to 40% being singletons. Notes on this clonotype: Sequence at one end of the junction differs from germline and may be a read error.

Per germline, CDR1 SGHTA and CDR2 FQGNSA. The CDR3 is 14 residues long. The sequenced sample consisted of peripheral blood or thyroid tissue (not recorded which). The sequence was collected from an adult man with Graves' hyperthyroidism. V is TRBV7-2 and J is TRBJ1-6, with TRBD1 matching 9 bases. The CDR3 DNA reads TGTGCCAGCAGCTTCGACAGGGGGAGTTCACCCCTCTACTTT. Translating it yields CASSFDRGSSPLYF.